The 7 T cell receptor beta chains reported below all come from one sample, sequenced in a study of identical twins. TCRdb processed the 5' RACE reads anew with MiXCR; each CDR3 protein has one entry. The repertoire holds 1.5 million to 2 million distinct CDR3 sequences, with 25% to 35% as singletons. The sequenced material came from cord blood. Source of these receptors: a newborn girl in good health.

This chain joins TRBV10-3 and TRBJ2-7, with D possibly TRBD2 on 7 matching bases. CDR3 length equals 15 residues. V lost 0 bases and J lost 3, with 12 bases in between. Germline-derived CDR1 and CDR2 are ENHRY and SYGVKD. CDR3 sequence (DNA): TGTGCCATCAGTGAGTCCGGACTAGGGGGCTACGAGCAGTACTTC. Its protein product is CAISESGLGGYEQYF.

This clonotype was seen more than once but under ten times. The rearrangement links TRBV28 to TRBJ2-3, with 7 bases matching TRBD2. CDR3 length: 15 amino acids. The germline gives CDR1 MDHEN, CDR2 SYDVKM. V shed 9 bases, J shed 2 bases, and the junction held 11 bases outside the gene matches. Written as DNA, the CDR3 is TGTGCCAGTCGGGGGAGGGCCCCCAACACAGATACGCAGTATTTT. Residues: CASRGRAPNTDTQYF.

This clonotype was recorded a few times. V is TRBV3-1 and J is TRBJ2-7, with 7 bases identical to TRBD1. The CDR3 is made up of 16 amino acids. Germline assignment: CDR1 LGHDT and CDR2 YNNKEL (reference sequence). Germline trimming cut 5 bases from V and 0 bases from J; bases unmatched to any gene: 10. For the CDR3, the DNA is TGTGCCAGCAGCGAGAATTCAGGGGGTAGCTCCTACGAGCAGTACTTC. It encodes CASSENSGGSSYEQYF.

This clonotype was found a few times. This rearrangement joins TRBV18 to TRBJ2-5; 8 positions agree with TRBD2. The V gene's germline CDR1 is KGHSH and CDR2 LQKENI. V lost 3 bases, J lost 4 bases, and 10 bases stayed unmatched. CDR3 size: 16 residues. CDR3 in amino acids: CASSPLAGTSLETQYF. As DNA, the CDR3 is TGTGCCAGCTCACCTCTGGCCGGGACTAGTCTAGAGACCCAGTACTTC.

The rearrangement links TRBV5-1 to TRBJ2-7; unclear D gene. In germline, CDR1 is SGHRS, CDR2 YFSETQ. The CDR3 covers 16 residues. Trimming stripped 0 bases from V and 4 bases from J, with 17 bases between. CDR3 amino acids: CASSLGPNPSIYEQYF. CDR3 nucleotides: TGCGCCAGCAGCTTGGGTCCGAACCCTTCGATTTACGAGCAGTACTTC.

The gene calls are TRBV6-6 and TRBJ2-5; D gene unclear. The V end was cut by 2 bases, the J end by 2 bases, with 12 bases between. The CDR3 covers 15 residues. From germline, CDR1 is MNHNY and CDR2 SVGAGI (reference sequence). Here the CDR3 DNA reads TGTGCCAGCAGTTACCCAGTTGGGAATCAAGAGACCCAGTACTTC. This gives the protein CASSYPVGNQETQYF.

The chain is built from TRBV28 and TRBJ1-2; no reliable D call. The V gene lost 1 base and the J gene lost 4 bases, with 10 bases spanning the gap. The CDR3 loop spans 14 amino acids. Germline V gene data show CDR1 as MDHEN and CDR2 as SYDVKM. DNA of the CDR3: TGTGCCAGCAGTTTATTGGGTCGAAGCTATGGCTACACCTTC. This gives the protein CASSLLGRSYGYTF.